The rows below give T cell receptor beta chains drawn from one sample of a study of human T cells and chemical hapten exposure. TCRdb called the RACE reads again in MiXCR, with one record for every CDR3 protein. The sample contains 370,000 or so distinct CDR3 sequences, more than 4.5% of which appear only once. The sample in question was whole blood, obtained in connection with sensitization to the hapten diphenylcyclopropenone (DPC). These receptors all stem from a woman aged 50 to 60 with alopecia areata. Some clones in this sample may be carry-over from other donors' samples. Both conserved end residues are trimmed from each CDR3. Each record gives: J gene, V gene, CDR3 protein.

>TRBJ2-7|TRBV6-1
ASSAGTSGSGGPYEQY
>TRBJ2-3|TRBV6-6
ASSYMGGEDTQY
>TRBJ1-1|TRBV3-1
ASSHGVSEAF
>TRBJ2-7|TRBV25-1
ASSEGSLWEQY
>TRBJ2-3|TRBV9
ASSLRAGGPTDTQY
>TRBJ1-5|TRBV6-1
ASSIQDGGNQPQH
>TRBJ2-5|TRBV11-1
ASSSSGAQETQY
>TRBJ1-6|TRBV27
ASRPGLPYSPLH
>TRBJ2-7|TRBV20-1
SARDRGGGSYEQY
>TRBJ1-5|TRBV6-2/TRBV6-3
ASSPYPQGMGSNQPQH
>TRBJ2-3|TRBV30
AWTRGLAGPDTQY
>TRBJ1-5|TRBV6-1
ASRGTGPGQPQH
>TRBJ2-5|TRBV9
ASSVGGTGEAETQY
>TRBJ2-4|TRBV20-1
SAPMQGANIQY
>TRBJ2-3|TRBV29-1
SVVRTAGTDTQY
>TRBJ2-3|TRBV11-2
ASRTIAGGSDTQY
>TRBJ2-7|TRBV5-1
ASSLGTGAKIYEQY
>TRBJ2-2|TRBV4-1
ASSQDWVTGELF
>TRBJ1-2|TRBV9
ASTYKARTVYGYT
>TRBJ2-6|TRBV5-1
ASAIQTGGANVLT
>TRBJ2-7|TRBV28
ASRGTLSSYEQY
>TRBJ1-1|TRBV12-3/TRBV12-4
ASSSPIQSFATEAF
>TRBJ1-1|TRBV10-3
AIRKGADTEAF
>TRBJ2-7|TRBV11-2
ASSSMTSGSYEQY
>TRBJ1-1|TRBV7-9
ASSMQGSSTEAF
>TRBJ1-1|TRBV29-1
SVTGTGGNWAF
>TRBJ1-4|TRBV18
ASSPLGDRNEKLF
>TRBJ2-3|TRBV4-2
ASQDGAAADTQY
>TRBJ2-5|TRBV20-1
SAREVTTTHTMGTQY
>TRBJ1-1|TRBV28
ASSLSSTGGRTEAF
>TRBJ1-2|TRBV2
AILGPT
>TRBJ1-2|TRBV20-1
SAAGVGYGYT
>TRBJ2-7|TRBV6-1
ASSPSPVFEQY
>TRBJ2-1|TRBV7-2
ASSLGPGSGNEQF
>TRBJ1-5|TRBV11-2
ASLQGGGNQPQH
>TRBJ2-1|TRBV7-8
ASSLEASSYNEQF
>TRBJ1-5|TRBV20-1
SAQDRVYNQPQH
>TRBJ2-1|TRBV15
ATSKGGSSYNEQF
>TRBJ2-7|TRBV5-6
ASGTGGSDEQY